Listed below are T cell receptor beta chains from one sample, sequenced in a study of blood T cell repertoires in COVID-19. This table comes from immunoSEQ multiplex PCR, and its TCRdb copy is limited to in-frame clones, with some not included. The sample records about 400,000 clones, 70% to 90% being singletons. Sequencing was done on a sample of PBMCs or T cells enriched from blood (not recorded which). The receptors here all came from a man between 35 and 55 years old in a cohort exposed to, infected with or recovered from COVID-19 (not recorded which). Each CDR3 is given with its conserved first and last residue. The D gene is left open where the match is weak. Clone size is not always given. Where it is, it says once, few, many or a class for expanded clones.

>TRBJ2-1|TRBD2|.|TRBV7-9
TGTGCCAGCAGCCGGTACGGGGCTGGCGGGAGGGCCGGGGAGCAGTTCTTC
CASSRYGAGGRAGEQFF
>TRBJ2-1|TRBD2|once|TRBV2
TGTGCCAGCAGTGAATCTAGCGGGAGGGCCCCGAGCTCCTACAATGAGCAGTTCTTC
CASSESSGRAPSSYNEQFF
>TRBJ1-4|TRBD1|.|TRBV7-9
TGTGCCAGCTCCAGGGGGCCTGAAAAACTGTTTTTT
CASSRGPEKLFF
>TRBJ2-2|.|.|TRBV10-1
TGCGCCAGCAGCCAGGACAGATGGATAACCGGGGAGCTGTTTTTT
CASSQDRWITGELFF
>TRBJ2-7|TRBD2|.|TRBV2
TGTGCCAGCATCCTAGAGACTAGCGCGAACTACGAGCAGTACTTC
CASILETSANYEQYF
>TRBJ2-5|TRBD2|.|TRBV30
TGTGCCTGGAGTCGGGGGGGCCGAGATATAGAGACCCAGTACTTC
CAWSRGGRDIETQYF
>TRBJ1-1|TRBD1|.|TRBV9
TGTGCCAGCAGCGTAGAGCAGGGGGCCTGGACTGAAGCTTTCTTT
CASSVEQGAWTEAFF
>TRBJ2-7|TRBD2|.|TRBV6-5
TGTGCCAGCAGTCTGTGGGGGGGCGAGCAGTACTTC
CASSLWGGEQYF
>TRBJ1-2|.|many|TRBV10-3
TGTGCCATCAGCCCGGAGGCGATACCAAACTATGGCTACACCTTC
CAISPEAIPNYGYTF
>TRBJ2-5|TRBD2|.|TRBV29-1
TGCAGCGTTGAAGGGACTAGCGGGGAAGAGACCCAGTACTTC
CSVEGTSGEETQYF
>TRBJ2-7|TRBD1|.|TRBV2
TGTGCCAGCCCGCCTAGGGACAGTACCGACTACGAGCAGTACTTC
CASPPRDSTDYEQYF
>TRBJ1-4|.|.|TRBV19
TGTGCCAGTGGCGACAGGAGACAAATGGAAAAACTGTTTTTT
CASGDRRQMEKLFF
>TRBJ2-5|.|.|TRBV19
TGTGCCAGTAGTCGAGCCCCCCAAGAGACCCAGTACTTC
CASSRAPQETQYF